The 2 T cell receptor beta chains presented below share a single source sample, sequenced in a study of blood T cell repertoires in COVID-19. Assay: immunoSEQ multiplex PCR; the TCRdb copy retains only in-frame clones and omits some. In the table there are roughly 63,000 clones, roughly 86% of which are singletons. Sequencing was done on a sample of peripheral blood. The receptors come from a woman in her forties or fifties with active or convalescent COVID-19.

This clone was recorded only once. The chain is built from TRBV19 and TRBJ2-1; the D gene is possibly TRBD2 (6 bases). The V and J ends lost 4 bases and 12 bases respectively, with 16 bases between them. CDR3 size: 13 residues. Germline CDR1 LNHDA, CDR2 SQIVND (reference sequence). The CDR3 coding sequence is TGTGCCAGTAGTACATCCGGTCGGACTACGCAGTTCTTC. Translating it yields CASSTSGRTTQFF. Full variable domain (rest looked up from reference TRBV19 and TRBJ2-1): DGGITQSPKYLFRKEGQNVTLSCEQNLNHDAMYWYRQDPGQGLRLIYYSQIVNDFQKGDIAEGYSVSREKKESFPLTVTSAQKNPTAFYLCASSTSGRTTQFFGPGTRLTVL.

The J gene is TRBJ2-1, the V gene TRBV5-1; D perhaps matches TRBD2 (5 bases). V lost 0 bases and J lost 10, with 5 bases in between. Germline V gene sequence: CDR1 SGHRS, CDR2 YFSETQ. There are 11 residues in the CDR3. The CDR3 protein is CASSLAGEQFF. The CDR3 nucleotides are TGCGCCAGCAGCTTGGCGGGGGAGCAGTTCTTC.